Listed here are 11 T cell receptor beta chains from one sample, sequenced in a study of graft-versus-host responses after intestinal transplantation. Clones were read by immunoSEQ multiplex PCR, and TCRdb kept only the in-frame ones, dropping some. The sample holds over 80,000 clones, 91% seen once. Their target antigens are unknown. The sequences come from unstimulated CD4+ T cells sorted from spleen or lymph node cells, collected before transplant. Receptors were obtained from a human donor who was the organ donor for an intestinal transplant.

The chain employs TRBV6-1 and TRBJ2-3; 10 positions agree with TRBD1. The CDR3 totals 14 residues. V lost 10 bases and J lost 4; bases outside the gene matches: 8. In germline, CDR1 is MNHNS, CDR2 SASEGT. CDR3 DNA sequence: TGTGCCACCGTGACAGGGGGCAGGGCAGATACGCAGTATTTT. Amino acid sequence: CATVTGGRADTQYF.

This chain uses TRBV5-1 with TRBJ2-7; tentatively, D is TRBD1 (6 bases). The CDR3 has 12 amino acids. Germline CDR1 SGHRS, CDR2 YFSETQ. V was cut by 1 base and J by 6 bases, with 8 bases left in between. The CDR3 sequence is CASSLSGVEQYF. The CDR3 nucleotides read TGCGCCAGCAGCTTGTCAGGGGTCGAGCAGTACTTC.

The chain links TRBV19 to TRBJ1-5, with 8 bases aligning to TRBD1. There are 18 residues in the CDR3. V trimming: 10 bases; J trimming: 0 bases; junction bases outside the gene matches: 17. The germline V gene encodes CDR1 LNHDA and CDR2 SQIVND (reference sequence). For the CDR3, the DNA is TGTGCCACTCCTCCGGACAGGGCCCGAAATAATAGCAATCAGCCCCAGCATTTT. Translated: CATPPDRARNNSNQPQHF.

The chain combines TRBV10-1 with TRBJ1-5; D gene uncertain. The CDR3 has 13 residues. V was clipped by 4 bases and J by 8 bases, with 12 bases between them. Germline CDR1 reads WNHNN; CDR2 reads SYGVQD (reference sequence). The CDR3 spells CASSGTWEEPQHF. In DNA form, the CDR3 reads TGCGCCAGCAGTGGGACCTGGGAGGAGCCCCAGCATTTT.

The V call is TRBV28, the J call TRBJ2-7; perhaps TRBD2 as D (5 bases). The V end lost 10 bases, the J end lost 2 bases, and 12 bases lay between the germline ends. Germline values: CDR1 MDHEN, CDR2 SYDVKM. This CDR3 has 12 amino acids. The CDR3 sequence: CAIGSGAYEQYF. In DNA, the CDR3 is TGTGCCATCGGTTCCGGGGCCTACGAGCAGTACTTC.

This clone occurred once. V and J are TRBV11-3 and TRBJ2-2, with a tentative D call TRBD2 (5 bases). V lost 5 bases, J lost 2 bases, and 15 bases lay in between. This CDR3 region has 16 residues. Germline assignment: CDR1 SGHNT and CDR2 YENEEA. The CDR3 sequence: CASSPSALANTGELFF. CDR3 coding DNA: TGTGCCAGCAGCCCTAGTGCCCTAGCCAACACCGGGGAGCTGTTTTTT.

The V call is TRBV20-1, the J call TRBJ2-7; no reliable D call. The germline V gene encodes CDR1 DFQATT and CDR2 SNEGSKA (reference sequence). The CDR3 runs to 11 residues. Trimming left V 2 bases short and J 6 bases short, with 8 bases between. Here the CDR3 reads CSARLVLEQYF. In DNA form, the CDR3 reads TGCAGTGCTAGACTAGTACTCGAGCAGTACTTC.

The table lists this clone with a count of one. This chain joins TRBV7-8 and TRBJ1-2; a possible D gene is TRBD1 (5 bases). The CDR3 has 16 amino acids. Trimming took off 2 bases at V and 1 base at J, with 14 bases between the two ends. Germline CDR1 and CDR2: SGHVS and FQNEAQ. The CDR3 coding sequence is TGTGCCAGCAGCTTATGGGGCCAAGGGATTAACTATGGCTACACCTTC. Translating gives CASSLWGQGINYGYTF.

The V call is TRBV29-1, the J call TRBJ1-2; D gene unclear. Between the trimmed V and J ends, which lost 5 bases and 8 bases, there was a span of 18 bases. This CDR3 spans 13 amino acids. In germline, CDR1 is SQVTM, CDR2 ANQGSEA. For the CDR3, the DNA is TGCAGCGTTACCCCTGGGTCCCCCAGGGGCTACACCTTC. Its protein product is CSVTPGSPRGYTF.

V usage is TRBV28 and J usage is TRBJ1-2; D possibly corresponds to TRBD1 (6 bases). CDR1 and CDR2 (germline): MDHEN, SYDVKM. Deletions cut 3 bases from V and 3 bases from J, with 14 bases between. The CDR3 extends over 15 amino acids. This CDR3 is CASSFPGGAYYGYTF. The CDR3 nucleotides are TGTGCCAGCAGTTTCCCGGGGGGGGCTTACTATGGCTACACCTTC.

The chain uses TRBV6-1 and TRBJ1-6, with 9 bases matching TRBD1. CDR3 length: 14 residues. Trimming removed 6 bases from V and 9 bases from J; junction bases left unmatched: 6. The germline CDR1 and CDR2 sequences are MNHNS and SASEGT. The CDR3, as DNA: TGTGCCAGCAGAGGACAGGGGTACGGTTCACCCCTCCACTTT. It encodes CASRGQGYGSPLHF.